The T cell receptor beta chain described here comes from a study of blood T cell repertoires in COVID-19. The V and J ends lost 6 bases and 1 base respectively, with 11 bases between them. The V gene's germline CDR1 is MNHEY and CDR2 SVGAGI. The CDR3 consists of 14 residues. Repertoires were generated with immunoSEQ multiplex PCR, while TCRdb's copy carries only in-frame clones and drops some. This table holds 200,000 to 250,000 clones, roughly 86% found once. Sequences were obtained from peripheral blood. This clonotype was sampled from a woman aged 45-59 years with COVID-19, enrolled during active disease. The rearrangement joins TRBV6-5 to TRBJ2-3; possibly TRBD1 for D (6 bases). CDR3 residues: CASRDSFGTDTQYF. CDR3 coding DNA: TGTGCCAGCAGGGACAGTTTTGGCACAGATACGCAGTATTTT.